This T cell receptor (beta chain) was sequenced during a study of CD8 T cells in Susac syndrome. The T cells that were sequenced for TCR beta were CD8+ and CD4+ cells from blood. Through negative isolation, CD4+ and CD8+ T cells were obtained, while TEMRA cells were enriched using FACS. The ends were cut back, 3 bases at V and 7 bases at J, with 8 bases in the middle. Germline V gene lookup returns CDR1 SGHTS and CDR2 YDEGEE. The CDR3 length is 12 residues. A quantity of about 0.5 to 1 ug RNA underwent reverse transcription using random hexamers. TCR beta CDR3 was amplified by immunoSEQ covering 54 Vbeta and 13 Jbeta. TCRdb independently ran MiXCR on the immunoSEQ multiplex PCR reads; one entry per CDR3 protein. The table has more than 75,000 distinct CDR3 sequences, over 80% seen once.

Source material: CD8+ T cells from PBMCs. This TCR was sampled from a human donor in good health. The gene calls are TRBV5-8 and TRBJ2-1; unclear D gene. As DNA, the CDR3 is TGTGCCAGCAGCTGGGGTGGGAATGAGCAGTTCTTC. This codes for CASSWGGNEQFF.